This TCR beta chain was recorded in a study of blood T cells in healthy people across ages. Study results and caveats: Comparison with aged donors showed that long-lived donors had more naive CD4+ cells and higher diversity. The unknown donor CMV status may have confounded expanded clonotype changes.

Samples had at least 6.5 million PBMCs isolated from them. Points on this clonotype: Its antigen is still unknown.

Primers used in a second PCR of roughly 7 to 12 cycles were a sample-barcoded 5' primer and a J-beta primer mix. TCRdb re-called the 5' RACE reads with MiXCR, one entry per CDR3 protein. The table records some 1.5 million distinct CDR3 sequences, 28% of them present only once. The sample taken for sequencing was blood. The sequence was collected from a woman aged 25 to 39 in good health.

The DNA for the CDR3 is TGTGCCAGCAGCCCTACGCGGTTCACTGAAGCTTTCTTT. It translates to CASSPTRFTEAFF. The chain joins TRBV12-3 or TRBV12-4 to TRBJ1-1; D is uncertain. The length of the CDR3 is 13 residues. V was clipped by 6 bases and J by 4 bases, with 12 bases between them.